The rows below give T cell receptor beta chains drawn from one sample of a study of beta chain features in type 1 diabetes. Profiled with immunoSEQ multiplex PCR; TCRdb holds only in-frame clones, not every one. The sample shows some 280,000 clones, approximately 14% of them seen only once. Material: naive CD4+ T cells from blood. These receptors all come from a man aged 30-40 years with type 1 diabetes. CDR3s include the opening cysteine and the closing phenylalanine or tryptophan. The D gene is left open where the match is weak. Only part of the rows carry a size: once, few, many, or a class if the clone is expanded.

j_gene,abundance,d_gene,v_gene,CDR3aa,CDR3nt
TRBJ2-7,.,TRBD1,TRBV28,CASSRDRGYEQYF,TGTGCCAGCAGCCGAGACAGGGGTTACGAGCAGTACTTC
TRBJ1-3,few,.,TRBV9,CASSLGQGGNTIYF,TGTGCCAGCAGCCTCGGGCAGGGTGGAAACACCATATATTTT
TRBJ2-6,.,.,TRBV15,CATRATGANVLTF,TGTGCCACCAGGGCAACTGGGGCCAACGTCCTGACTTTC
TRBJ1-2,.,TRBD1,TRBV5-6,CASSWAGTGNYGYTF,TGTGCCAGCAGCTGGGCCGGGACAGGGAACTATGGCTACACCTTC
TRBJ2-1,.,TRBD2,TRBV7-8,CASSSGTSGILGEQFF,TGTGCCAGCAGCTCCGGGACTAGCGGGATCTTAGGTGAGCAGTTCTTC
TRBJ1-1,.,.,TRBV11-2,CASSPQTTEAFF,TGTGCCAGCAGCCCACAAACCACTGAAGCTTTCTTT
TRBJ2-7,few,.,TRBV7-9,CASSSRKQGRIYEQYF,TGTGCCAGCAGCTCCAGGAAACAGGGACGGATCTACGAGCAGTACTTC
TRBJ2-7,few,TRBD1,TRBV5-1,CASSSVSGGNEQYF,TGCGCCAGCAGCTCCGTATCAGGGGGTAACGAGCAGTACTTC
TRBJ2-5,.,TRBD2,TRBV28,CASISSGEVETQYF,TGTGCCAGCATATCTAGCGGGGAGGTCGAGACCCAGTACTTC
TRBJ2-2,few,TRBD2,TRBV2,CASSDLRGSRRGSNTGELFF,TGTGCCAGCAGTGATCTGCGCGGGAGCCGCCGGGGATCGAACACCGGGGAGCTGTTTTTT
TRBJ1-2,.,.,TRBV30,CAWSVPGRGNGYTF,TGTGCCTGGAGTGTACCTGGGAGGGGAAATGGCTACACCTTC
TRBJ1-1,few,TRBD1,TRBV6-6,CASNPSTGSNTEAFF,TGTGCCAGCAACCCATCGACAGGGAGCAACACTGAAGCTTTCTTT
TRBJ1-2,.,TRBD1,TRBV19,CASSRTGEDYGYTF,TGTGCCAGTAGTCGGACAGGGGAGGACTATGGCTACACCTTC
TRBJ2-2,.,TRBD1,TRBV15,CATSRGGQGKTGELFF,TGTGCCACCAGCAGAGGGGGACAGGGGAAGACCGGGGAGCTGTTTTTT
TRBJ2-7,.,TRBD2,TRBV13,CASSWATSGVSYEQYF,TGTGCCAGCAGCTGGGCGACTAGCGGAGTATCCTACGAGCAGTACTTC
TRBJ2-7,.,TRBD2,TRBV18,CASSPQETSGTYEQYF,TGTGCCAGCTCACCTCAAGAGACTAGCGGGACCTACGAGCAGTACTTC
TRBJ1-2,many,.,TRBV23-1,CASSQGLARIYYGYTF,TGCGCCAGCAGTCAAGGATTGGCCAGGATATACTATGGCTACACCTTC
TRBJ2-3,.,.,TRBV19,CASSIQGTDTQYF,TGTGCCAGTAGCATACAGGGAACAGATACGCAGTATTTT
TRBJ2-5,few,.,TRBV14,CASSQASTRETQYF,TGTGCCAGCAGCCAAGCCAGTACGCGGGAGACCCAGTACTTC
TRBJ1-4,few,.,TRBV4-3,CASSQGHLGGEKLFF,TGCGCCAGCAGCCAAGGTCACCTGGGGGGAGAAAAACTGTTTTTT
TRBJ2-3,few,TRBD2,TRBV7-6,CASSSGLGGDTQYF,TGTGCCAGCAGCTCAGGACTAGGAGGGGATACGCAGTATTTT
TRBJ1-5,.,.,TRBV7-9,CASSLGATNQPQHF,TGTGCCAGCAGCTTAGGGGCTACAAATCAGCCCCAGCATTTT
TRBJ2-7,few,TRBD2,TRBV6-6,CASSAPSGDSYEQYF,TGTGCCAGCAGTGCGCCTAGCGGGGACTCCTACGAGCAGTACTTC